This T cell receptor beta chain was captured in a study of T cells after yellow fever vaccination (dated by TCRdb to the late 2010s). As for the study more broadly: The SMART-Seq v4 Ultra Low Input RNA kit was used to prepare libraries from fractions with low cell numbers. Blood was collected at multiple timepoints before and after primary and secondary immunization, and bulk PBMC replicates and cell subsets were isolated. Two healthy male donors made up the cohort, one aged 18 to 29 years and the other aged 30 to 40 years. To track T-cell clones before and after primary and booster YFV17D yellow fever vaccination, bulk TCR alpha and beta repertoires were sequenced longitudinally. The paper as a whole reports these results and caveats: Most clones expanded after primary vaccination (around 96% of CD4 and roughly 90% of CD8) were re-detected after the booster, suggesting that broad memory maintenance occurred. A small share of clonotypes was detected in both CD4 and CD8 compartments, with the overlap likely arising from convergent recombination. Computational filtering was required because FACS-sorted repertoires could contain abundant contaminating clonotypes from the bulk population. Compared with the primary T-cell response, the secondary T-cell response was faster but weaker, reaching its peak on day 5 rather than on day 15. Because only a couple of donors were included in the study, the extent to which the findings can be generalized is limited.

In its sample, this clonotype was seen a few times. No cognate antigen has been identified for it. The sample holds no much larger clone one base away, and base qualities are not on file. The label giving this sample's treatment or condition can be read as: live attenuated yellow fever vaccine strain. At every blood-draw timepoint, two biological replicates of bulk PBMCs were collected. A standard Ficoll-Paque protocol was used to isolate PBMCs from peripheral blood. RNA was extracted with TriZol from bulk PBMCs, CD4 and CD8 fractions, and dextramer-positive and dextramer-negative fractions. V sheds 4 bases and J sheds 5 bases, leaving 12 bases between their ends. The CDR3 measures 13 amino acids from cysteine to phenylalanine. Only the CDR3 part of the read is kept: 39 bases, read in frame from the first base. For CDR1 and CDR2, the germline V gene lists SGHTA and FQGNSA. Synthesis of TCR cDNA relied on 5'RACE template switching, a step that introduced a universal primer site along with unique molecular identifiers. Priming of cDNA synthesis was performed from both the TCR alpha and TCR beta constant segments. Library amplification involved two PCR steps, and the second step added sample barcodes and sequencing adapters. Sequencing of libraries was done on Illumina HiSeq 2500 (2x100 bp) or NovaSeq (2x150 bp). The original methods were these. Reads were demultiplexed and collapsed into UMI consensus sequences with MIGEC, and V(D)J alignment was performed with MiXCR. Clonotypes responding to the vaccine were identified with edgeR on replicate PBMC samples, with the criteria of FDR below 0.01 and a log2 fold change above 5 up to day 15. CD4 or CD8 identity was assigned to each bulk clonotype according to whether the clonotype was present at higher abundance in the sequenced CD4 repertoire or the sequenced CD8 repertoire. TCRdb applied fastp at Q25 and MiXCR to the public reads, then kept only in-frame beta chains. Every distinct CDR3 protein forms one entry, paired with its most common genes and DNA. The V and J calls, along with clone size, are taken from TCRdb and not from the paper's own processing. The sample includes hundreds of thousands of distinct CDR3 sequences, with around an eighth observed a single time. More than 13% of the sample lies in the top ten.

This clonotype was obtained from a young man who received the YFV17D yellow fever vaccine. Sample: PBMCs, taken on the day of the yellow fever booster vaccination. This receptor chain uses TRBV7-2 and TRBJ2-7; the D call is tentative, TRBD1 or TRBD2, as each matches 5 bases. The DNA sequence is given as TGTGCCAGCAGCTGGGGACCTCTCAACGAGCAGTACTTC. Protein translation: CASSWGPLNEQYF.